Following are 18 T cell receptor beta chains from one sample sequenced in a study of blood T cell repertoires in COVID-19. The data were produced by immunoSEQ multiplex PCR, yet TCRdb's version contains in-frame clones alone and is incomplete. The repertoire holds 100,000 to 150,000 clones, around 80% seen once, with 3.5% to 4.5% in the top ten. The sample comprised peripheral blood. All receptors derive from a woman in her forties or fifties with acute or convalescent COVID-19.

The chain is built from TRBV21-1 and TRBJ2-7; the D segment call TRBD1 is taken from the table without a DNA check. TRBV21-1 is classified as a pseudogene. The CDR3 is made up of 17 amino acids. The CDR3, as DNA: TGTGCCAGCAGCAAACAGGAGCAAACGGGACAGGGGGCTGAGCAGTACTTC. Residues: CASSKQEQTGQGAEQYF.

This chain joins TRBV7-8 and TRBJ2-5; D unclear. V was trimmed by 4 bases and J by 5 bases, leaving 17 bases between them. Germline V CDR1 and CDR2: SGHVS, FQNEAQ. CDR3 length: 15 amino acids. The CDR3 nucleotides are TGTGCCAGCAGCTCCAAGAACCCGACACGGGAGACCCAGTACTTC. Translation gives CASSSKNPTRETQYF.

The chain has TRBV19 and TRBJ2-5; 9 bases align to TRBD1. CDR1 is LNHDA and CDR2 is SQIVND in the germline V gene (reference sequence). With 5 bases clipped from V and 8 bases from J, the junction kept 15 bases outside the gene matches. This CDR3 comprises 16 residues. The CDR3 is CASSAQSTGGRSTQYF. The CDR3 DNA is TGTGCCAGTAGTGCCCAATCGACAGGGGGAAGGTCAACCCAGTACTTC.

The rearrangement joins TRBV11-3 to TRBJ2-1; 10 bases agree with TRBD2. CDR1 is SGHNT, CDR2 YENEEA, per germline. This CDR3 spans 16 amino acids. Unmatched junction bases numbered 9, after V lost 3 bases and J lost 7 bases. The CDR3 sequence: CASSFPGTSDLNEQFF. As DNA, the CDR3 is TGTGCCAGCAGCTTCCCCGGGACTAGCGACTTGAATGAGCAGTTCTTC.

This chain uses TRBV5-1 with TRBJ2-5; TRBD1 is a possible D gene (6 bases). The CDR3 sequence is 16 residues long. V shed 0 bases and J shed 4 bases, with 16 bases lying between them. Germline V gene data show CDR1 as SGHRS and CDR2 as YFSETQ. For the CDR3, the DNA is TGCGCCAGCAGCTTGGGCCGAGCAGGGGTGGGAGAGACCCAGTACTTC. Its translation is CASSLGRAGVGETQYF.

The J gene is TRBJ2-2, the V gene TRBV5-8, with D hard to call. V lost 7 bases and J 1 base, leaving 14 bases between the germline ends. The CDR3 runs 15 residues. Germline CDR1 SGHTS, CDR2 YDEGEE. This CDR3 reads CASRRSTENTGELFF. The CDR3 nucleotides are TGTGCCAGCCGAAGGAGTACTGAGAACACCGGGGAGCTGTTTTTT. The variable domain in full, completed from reference TRBV5-8 and TRBJ2-2, reads EAGVTQSPTHLIKTRGQQATLRCSPISGHTSVYWYQQALGLGLQFLLWYDEGEERNRGNFPPRFSGRQFPNYSSELNVNALELEDSALYLCASRRSTENTGELFFGEGSRLTVL.

V and J are TRBV27 and TRBJ2-7, with a possible D match to TRBD1 (6 bases). There are 14 residues in the CDR3. In germline, CDR1 is MNHEY, CDR2 SMNVEV (reference sequence). The V end lost 3 bases, the J end lost 2 bases, and 11 bases lay between the germline ends. The CDR3 is CASSFETGPYEQYF. CDR3 sequence (DNA): TGTGCCAGCAGTTTCGAGACAGGACCCTACGAGCAGTACTTC.

This clone has more than one count but fewer than ten. The CDR3 protein is CASSPSWGDAEAFF. In nucleotides, the CDR3 is TGTGCCAGCTCACCATCGTGGGGGGACGCTGAAGCTTTCTTT. The chain is built from TRBV18 and TRBJ1-1; D is perhaps TRBD1 (5 bases). From germline, CDR1 is KGHSH and CDR2 LQKENI. This CDR3 spans 14 amino acids. Trimming cost V 2 bases and J 6 bases, with 13 bases left between them.

The CDR3 here is CASSLTVSNEQFF. As DNA, the CDR3 is TGTGCCAGCAGCCTCACGGTGTCCAATGAGCAGTTCTTC. The chain recombines TRBV5-6 with TRBJ2-1; no definite D call. The V end lost 4 bases, the J end lost 6 bases, and 11 bases lay between the germline ends. Germline-derived CDR1 and CDR2 are SGHDT and YYEEEE. The CDR3 runs 13 residues.

The chain combines TRBV18 with TRBJ2-3; TRBD2 is a possible D gene (5 bases). V dropped 2 bases and J dropped 3 bases, with 15 bases sitting between them. This CDR3 comprises 16 residues. Germline lookup yields CDR1 KGHSH and CDR2 LQKENI. CDR3 DNA sequence: TGTGCCAGCTCACCAGTCGGCGATACGGGGACAGATACGCAGTATTTT. Amino acids: CASSPVGDTGTDTQYF.

As concerns this clone: Other DNA sequences in the sample encode the same CDR3. The genes are TRBV28 and TRBJ1-2; D unclear. Trimming left V 5 bases short and J 4 bases short, with 5 bases between. Germline values: CDR1 MDHEN, CDR2 SYDVKM. This CDR3 is built from 11 residues. The CDR3: CASSLSYGYTF. The CDR3, as DNA: TGTGCCAGCAGTCTGAGCTATGGCTACACCTTC.

This chain uses TRBV6-5 with TRBJ2-2; tentative D call: TRBD2 (5 bases). Trimming took off 7 bases at V and 1 base at J, with 10 bases between the two ends. This CDR3 region has 14 residues. Per the germline V gene, CDR1 is MNHEY and CDR2 is SVGAGI. The CDR3 loop reads CASTRSGNTGELFF. The DNA for the CDR3 is TGTGCCAGCACCCGCAGCGGGAACACCGGGGAGCTGTTTTTT.

The chain carries TRBV5-4 and TRBJ2-1, with TRBD2 identical over 12 bases. From germline, CDR1 is SGHNT and CDR2 YYREEE (reference sequence). This CDR3 region has 12 residues. The V and J ends lost 4 bases and 14 bases, in that order; junction bases with no gene match: 4. The CDR3 protein is CASSNGLAGKFF. In DNA form, the CDR3 reads TGTGCCAGCAGCAACGGACTAGCGGGAAAGTTCTTC.

V and J are TRBV18 and TRBJ1-5; no firm D call. The V gene lost 6 bases and the J gene lost 4 bases, with 13 bases spanning the gap. CDR1 and CDR2 from the germline V gene are KGHSH and LQKENI. The CDR3 runs to 14 residues. The CDR3 loop is CASSLDSGNQPQHF. The CDR3 DNA reads TGTGCCAGCTCCCTTGACTCCGGGAATCAGCCCCAGCATTTT.

The rearrangement uses TRBV19 and TRBJ1-2, with TRBD1 matching 10 bases. Germline loops: CDR1 LNHDA, CDR2 SQIVND (reference sequence). V lost 5 bases, J lost 8 bases, and 5 bases stayed unmatched. CDR3 size: 13 residues. In DNA, the CDR3 is TGTGCCAGTAGTCGGGACAGGGGACGCGGCTACACCTTC. This gives the protein CASSRDRGRGYTF.

This chain links TRBV24-1 with TRBJ2-1, with D perhaps matching TRBD2 (5 bases). Germline V CDR1 and CDR2: KGHDR, SFDVKD. The CDR3 is 13 amino acids. V lost 0 bases to trimming and J lost 8 bases, with 7 bases between them. CDR3 sequence (DNA): TGTGCCACCAGTGATTTGGCGGGCGATGAGCAGTTCTTC. Its protein product is CATSDLAGDEQFF.

This rearrangement joins TRBV18 to TRBJ1-2; D remains ambiguous. The CDR3 spans 15 residues. Germline CDR1 is KGHSH and CDR2 is LQKENI. V was pared by 8 bases and J by 8 bases, with 24 bases between. The CDR3 coding sequence is TGTGCCAGCACTCACCCCTTGGCGGCAACGGGAGGCTACACCTTC. Protein product: CASTHPLAATGGYTF.

V gene TRBV15 combines with J gene TRBJ2-7; D is possibly TRBD2 (6 bases). V was shortened by 4 bases and J by 1 base, with 11 bases between the two germline ends. The V gene's germline CDR1 is LNHNV and CDR2 YYDKDF (reference sequence). The CDR3 is 14 residues long. The CDR3, as DNA: TGTGCCACCAGCACCGCCGGGACTTCCTACGAGCAGTACTTC. Translating it yields CATSTAGTSYEQYF. Combining the CDR3 with reference TRBV15 and TRBJ2-7 gives the whole variable domain DAMVIQNPRYQVTQFGKPVTLSCSQTLNHNVMYWYQQKSSQAPKLLFHYYDKDFNNEADTPDNFQSRRPNTSFCFLDIRSPGLGDTAMYLCATSTAGTSYEQYFGPGTRLTVT.